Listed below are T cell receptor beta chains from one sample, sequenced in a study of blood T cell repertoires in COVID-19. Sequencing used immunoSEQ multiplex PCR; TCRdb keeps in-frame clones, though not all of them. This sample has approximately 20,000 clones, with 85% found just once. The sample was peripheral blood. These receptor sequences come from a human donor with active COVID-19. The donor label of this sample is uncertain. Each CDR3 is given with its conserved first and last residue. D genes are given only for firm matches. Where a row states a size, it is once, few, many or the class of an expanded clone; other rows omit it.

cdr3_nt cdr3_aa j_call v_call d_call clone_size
TGTGCCAGCAGCTCCAGACTCGGAGGGGCTGGGGCCAACGTCCTGACTTTC CASSSRLGGAGANVLTF TRBJ2-6 TRBV5-6 . .
TGCGCCAGCAGCGACAGCTACAATGAGCAGTTCTTC CASSDSYNEQFF TRBJ2-1 TRBV10-1 . .
TGCGCCAGCAGCTTCGAACAGGGAGCCTACAATGAGCAGTTCTTC CASSFEQGAYNEQFF TRBJ2-1 TRBV5-1 . .
TGCGCCAGCAGCTTGATATGGGACAGGGGTGAAAAACTGTTTTTT CASSLIWDRGEKLFF TRBJ1-4 TRBV5-1 TRBD1 .
TGTGCCAGCAGCCCAACTAGCGGGAGGGCCCTCACCGGGGAGCTGTTTTTT CASSPTSGRALTGELFF TRBJ2-2 TRBV7-3 TRBD2 .
TGCAGCGTTGAAGAGAACAGCATCCAAGAGACCCAGTACTTC CSVEENSIQETQYF TRBJ2-5 TRBV29-1 . .
TGTGCCAGCAGCGACAGCGGGGGTAATGAGCAGTTCTTC CASSDSGGNEQFF TRBJ2-1 TRBV7-9 TRBD2 .
TGCAGCGTGAAGACAGGCTGGAACACTGAAGCTTTCTTT CSVKTGWNTEAFF TRBJ1-1 TRBV29-1 . .
TGTGCCAGCAGTTTCCGCGGGGACCGAGACGGTTCACCCCTCCACTTT CASSFRGDRDGSPLHF TRBJ1-6 TRBV28 . .
TGTGCCAGCAGCCGACTAGCGGGAGCCCCAGATACGCAGTATTTT CASSRLAGAPDTQYF TRBJ2-3 TRBV2 TRBD2 .
TGTGCCAGCAGTCGTAGCGGACACGCCACCCCCCTAAAGCAGTACTTC CASSRSGHATPLKQYF TRBJ2-7 TRBV9 . .
TGTGCCAGCAGTCAGTCCTTACTAGCGACCGAGCAGTTCTTC CASSQSLLATEQFF TRBJ2-1 TRBV6-2/TRBV6-3 TRBD2 .
TGTGCCAGCGGGGGACAGGGGGGGACAGATACGCAGTATTTT CASGGQGGTDTQYF TRBJ2-3 TRBV28 TRBD1 .
TGTGCCAGCAGCTTGACTAGCGGGGAGGGAATCGAGCAGTTCTTC CASSLTSGEGIEQFF TRBJ2-1 TRBV7-3 TRBD2 .
TGTGCCAGTACCTCCGGGACAGGGATCTACGAGCAGTACTTC CASTSGTGIYEQYF TRBJ2-7 TRBV19 TRBD1 .
TGTGCCAGCAGCCTAGCTACGGGAGGTGGCACAGATACGCAGTATTTT CASSLATGGGTDTQYF TRBJ2-3 TRBV3-1/TRBV3-2 TRBD2 .
TGTGCCAGCAGGGAAGTAATGGGAGGAGATACGCAGTATTTT CASREVMGGDTQYF TRBJ2-3 TRBV6-1 . .
TGTGCCAGCAGCCAAGACCCCCCGATGGGGGGGCAGGCTGAAAAACTGTTTTTT CASSQDPPMGGQAEKLFF TRBJ1-4 TRBV4-2 . .
TGTGCCAGCAGCGCCAGGACAGGGGCTAGCCAAGAGACCCAGTACTTC CASSARTGASQETQYF TRBJ2-5 TRBV13 TRBD1 .
TGTGCCAGCAGCAGGGAGAAAAGCGGGAGCACAGATACGCAGTATTTT CASSREKSGSTDTQYF TRBJ2-3 TRBV7-3 . once
TGTGCCAGCAGCTTGCGGGGAGGGCCGGGCACAGATACGCAGTATTTT CASSLRGGPGTDTQYF TRBJ2-3 TRBV5-6 TRBD2 .
TGTGCCAGCAGCTCCCCGCGGCGCGCTAGACAGTTCTTC CASSSPRRARQFF TRBJ2-1 TRBV11-1 . .
TGTGCCATCAGTGAGTCGGACAGGTCCGGGGAGCTGTTTTTT CAISESDRSGELFF TRBJ2-2 TRBV10-3 TRBD1 .
TGTGCCAGCAGTTCGACAGGGTATGAAAAACTGTTTTTT CASSSTGYEKLFF TRBJ1-4 TRBV6-5 TRBD1 .
TGCGCCAGCAGCTTACATCAGGGGGCAGGCACAGATACGCAGTATTTT CASSLHQGAGTDTQYF TRBJ2-3 TRBV5-1 TRBD1 once
TGTGCCAGCAGCTTCGGACTAGCGGGAGGCCTCACCTACGAGCAGTACTTC CASSFGLAGGLTYEQYF TRBJ2-7 TRBV7-2 TRBD2 .
TGCAGCGTCGCGACTGGTGAGGGCTATGGCTACACCTTC CSVATGEGYGYTF TRBJ1-2 TRBV29-1 . once
TGTGCCAGCAGCCAAGATGCGGCCCGGGATACGCAGTATTTT CASSQDAARDTQYF TRBJ2-3 TRBV3-1/TRBV3-2 . .
TGTGCCAGCAGTTTGAGAGACAGAGATACGCAGTATTTT CASSLRDRDTQYF TRBJ2-3 TRBV7-3 . .
TGTGCCAGCAGACGCGGCGGGTACTCCTACGAGCAGTACTTC CASRRGGYSYEQYF TRBJ2-7 TRBV13 . .
TGCGCCAGCAGCTTCCTAGCGGGAGGAATGATAGATACGCAGTATTTT CASSFLAGGMIDTQYF TRBJ2-3 TRBV5-1 TRBD2 .
TGTGCCACCAGCAGGGAGCGGGGGGGGGTCTACGAGCAGTACTTC CATSRERGGVYEQYF TRBJ2-7 TRBV15 TRBD2 once
TGTGCCAGCAGTGGCGACAGCCAAGAGACCCAGTACTTC CASSGDSQETQYF TRBJ2-5 TRBV2 . .
TGTGCCAGCAGTTACTCGGAGGGAGGCTATGGCTACACCTTC CASSYSEGGYGYTF TRBJ1-2 TRBV6-5 . .
TGTGCCAGTAACACCCCTGACATTTATGGCTACACCTTC CASNTPDIYGYTF TRBJ1-2 TRBV12-3/TRBV12-4 . .
TGTGCCAGCAGTTACACACAGGGGGGGGAGCAGTACTTC CASSYTQGGEQYF TRBJ2-7 TRBV6-5 . .
TGTGCCAGCAGCTCCGCTGCCCAGGGCGACAATGAGCAGTTCTTC CASSSAAQGDNEQFF TRBJ2-1 TRBV9 . .
TGTGCCAGCAGCCTGACAGGGTTTGGGGAAAAACTGTTTTTT CASSLTGFGEKLFF TRBJ1-4 TRBV11-3 TRBD1 .
TGTGCCAGCAGTTCCTCAGGGGGCGCCTATAATTCACCCCTCCACTTT CASSSSGGAYNSPLHF TRBJ1-6 TRBV27 TRBD1 .
TGTGCCAGCAGTGAACAGGTCCACTACGAGCAGTACTTC CASSEQVHYEQYF TRBJ2-7 TRBV25-1 . .
TGTGCCATCAGTGCGACTAGCGCCTACGAGCAGTTCTTC CAISATSAYEQFF TRBJ2-1 TRBV10-3 TRBD2 .
TGTGCCAGCAGTTACCCTTTAGGACTAGCGGGGACCTACAATGAGCAGTTCTTC CASSYPLGLAGTYNEQFF TRBJ2-1 TRBV6-2/TRBV6-3 TRBD2 few
TGTGCCAGCTCACTACCGGGACAGCATGAAGCTTTCTTT CASSLPGQHEAFF TRBJ1-1 TRBV18 TRBD1 .
TGTGCCAGCAGCTTAACCGAGGGTGGGGAGCTGTTTTTT CASSLTEGGELFF TRBJ2-2 TRBV11-2 . .